The text below deals with one T cell receptor (beta chain). Two consecutive negative NP/OP PCR tests, clearance, or resolved symptoms defined Cohort 3 recovery. TCRdb keeps only in-frame clones here, not all; method: immunoSEQ multiplex PCR. This table has around 500,000 clones, around nine tenths appearing once. These data belong to a study of blood T cell repertoires in COVID-19. The receptor's source is a woman aged 55 to 70 who had recovered from COVID-19. The sequenced sample was PBMCs or T cells enriched from blood (not recorded which).

CDR3 region: CASAILQGEGYGYTF. The CDR3 DNA reads as TGTGCCAGCGCAATTTTGCAAGGGGAGGGCTATGGCTACACCTTC. This sequence joins TRBV6-5 and TRBJ1-2, with a possible D match to TRBD1 (5 bases). Germline V gives CDR1 MNHEY, CDR2 SVGAGI. The V end lost 8 bases, the J end lost 4 bases, and 20 bases lay between the germline ends. The CDR3 has 15 amino acids.